Following are 21 T cell receptor beta chains from one sample sequenced in a study of blood T cell repertoires in COVID-19. Sequenced by immunoSEQ multiplex PCR; TCRdb stores in-frame clones only, minus some. This sample yields 250,000 or so clones, of which 70% to 90% are seen a single time; nearly 2% belongs to the top ten. The source material was peripheral blood. All receptors come from a man in his thirties or forties with active or convalescent COVID-19.

The chain combines TRBV30 with TRBJ1-1; D not certain. The CDR3 covers 13 residues. Per germline, CDR1 GTSNPN and CDR2 SVGIG (reference sequence). V lost 0 bases and J lost 3, with 8 bases in between. The CDR3 bases are TGTGCCTGGAGTGTAAAACTAGACACTGAAGCTTTCTTT. It codes for CAWSVKLDTEAFF.

This sequence joins TRBV9 and TRBJ2-1; 7 bases are shared with TRBD1. The junction had 9 bases not matched to a gene; V was cut back by 5 bases and J by 4 bases. This CDR3 is 15 amino acids long. The germline V gene has CDR1 SGDLS and CDR2 YYNGEE. The DNA for the CDR3 is TGTGCCAGCAGTACCGGGACAGACTTTTACAATGAGCAGTTCTTC. It is translated as CASSTGTDFYNEQFF.

V and J are TRBV5-1 and TRBJ1-5; D perhaps matches TRBD1 (6 bases). The CDR3 spans 17 residues. Per germline, CDR1 SGHRS and CDR2 YFSETQ. Between the trimmed V and J ends, which lost 4 bases and 4 bases, there was a span of 21 bases. CDR3 in amino acids: CASSLGGANTPNQPQHF. CDR3 DNA: TGCGCCAGCAGCCTTGGGGGCGCTAATACTCCAAATCAGCCCCAGCATTTT.

The V gene is TRBV20-1, the J gene TRBJ1-1, with D perhaps TRBD1 (5 bases). This CDR3 spans 11 amino acids. Between the trimmed V and J ends, which lost 7 bases and 2 bases, there was a span of 8 bases. Germline loops: CDR1 DFQATT, CDR2 SNEGSKA (reference sequence). DNA of the CDR3: TGCAGTGGCGGGGACAACACTGAAGCTTTCTTT. Translation: CSGGDNTEAFF.

The V gene is TRBV4-3, the J gene TRBJ1-1; D is unclear. This CDR3 is 13 amino acids long. V lost 1 base and J 4 bases, leaving 7 bases between the germline ends. Germline lookup yields CDR1 LGHNA and CDR2 YSLEER. The DNA for the CDR3 is TGCGCCAGCAGCCAAGGTCGGGTCACTGAAGCTTTCTTT. Its translation: CASSQGRVTEAFF.

With regard to this clone: Being one base from a much bigger clone, this may be a read error. The chain couples TRBV11-3 to TRBJ1-1, with D perhaps matching TRBD1 (5 bases). Per the germline V gene, CDR1 is SGHNT and CDR2 is YENEEA. The CDR3 extends over 13 amino acids. V lost 3 bases and J 1 base, leaving 6 bases between the germline ends. The CDR3 nucleotides are TGTGCCAGCAGCTTCGGACAGAACACTGAAGCTTTCTTT. Its translation: CASSFGQNTEAFF.

The chain links TRBV7-2 to TRBJ2-7; 9 nucleotides line up with TRBD1. Trimming took 1 base from V and 1 from J; bases not matched to a gene: 2. Per germline, CDR1 SGHTA and CDR2 FQGNSA. The CDR3 sequence is 15 residues long. CDR3 sequence: CASSLEQGASYEQYF. CDR3 coding DNA: TGTGCCAGCAGCTTAGAACAGGGGGCGTCCTACGAGCAGTACTTC. The whole variable domain, filled in from reference TRBV7-2 and TRBJ2-7, reads GAGVSQSPSNKVTEKGKDVELRCDPISGHTALYWYRQSLGQGLEFLIYFQGNSAPDKSGLPSDRFSAERTGGSVSTLTIQRTQQEDSAVYLCASSLEQGASYEQYFGPGTRLTVT.

Here the CDR3 DNA reads TGTGCCAGCAGTGAAGCGTACGGGGTCGGGCTCGAGCAGTACTTC. It translates to CASSEAYGVGLEQYF. The chain joins TRBV2 to TRBJ2-7, with TRBD2 as a possible D gene (5 bases). Germline V gene lookup returns CDR1 SNHLY and CDR2 FYNNEI. The CDR3 loop spans 15 amino acids. The germline V and J ends were trimmed by 0 bases and 6 bases, with 15 bases remaining between them.

The chain joins TRBV10-3 to TRBJ2-5; TRBD2 is a possible D gene (6 bases). Per germline, CDR1 ENHRY and CDR2 SYGVKD. Trimming left V 2 bases short and J 3 bases short, with 7 bases between. CDR3 size: 13 residues. CDR3 protein: CAISEGGKETQYF. CDR3 sequence (DNA): TGTGCCATCAGTGAGGGGGGGAAAGAGACCCAGTACTTC.

The rearrangement uses TRBV7-3 and TRBJ1-2; TRBD1 matches at 9 bases. This CDR3 region has 17 residues. After removal of 10 bases from V and 7 bases from J, the junction contained 22 bases not matched to a gene. The germline V gene has CDR1 SGHTA and CDR2 FQGTGA. CDR3 in DNA: TGTGCCAACACGACTTGGGGGGACAGGGAGTCGACGGGTGGCTACACCTTC. This sequence encodes CANTTWGDRESTGGYTF.

The CDR3 region has the DNA TGTGCCAGCAGCCCCGCGGGAGGTGAAAAACTGTTTTTT. Protein sequence: CASSPAGGEKLFF. The rearrangement joins TRBV7-7 to TRBJ1-4; the D is unclear. With 5 bases removed from V and 7 bases from J, the gap between germline ends came to 11 bases. The CDR3 length is 13 residues. Germline values: CDR1 SSHAT, CDR2 FNYEAQ (reference sequence).

In the case of this clone: The sample carries other DNA sequences with the same CDR3. The chain employs TRBV6-5 and TRBJ1-3; D remains ambiguous. CDR1 and CDR2 (germline): MNHEY, SVGAGI. V lost 5 bases to trimming and J lost 0 bases, with 8 bases between them. CDR3 length: 14 amino acids. In DNA form, the CDR3 reads TGTGCCAGCAGTCGGGAGAGCTCTGGAAACACCATATATTTT. Protein sequence: CASSRESSGNTIYF.

Turning to this clone: Other DNA sequences in the sample encode the same CDR3. The chain has TRBV3-1 (or the pseudogene TRBV3-2) and TRBJ2-3; possible D gene TRBD2, 6 bases. The germline V and J ends were trimmed by 3 bases and 2 bases, with 9 bases remaining between them. The V gene's germline CDR1 is LGHDT and CDR2 YNNKEL (reference sequence). The CDR3 has 14 residues. CDR3 sequence reads: CASSHGTSTDTQYF. Here the CDR3 DNA reads TGTGCCAGCAGCCATGGGACTTCCACAGATACGCAGTATTTT.

This clone appeared a single time. The V call is TRBV5-6, the J call TRBJ1-1; tentative D call: TRBD1 (6 bases). Trimming shortened V by 3 bases and J by 1 base, and 22 bases separated the two germline ends. Germline CDR1 SGHDT, CDR2 YYEEEE. CDR3 length equals 18 residues. CDR3 protein: CASSSYVRTEMENTEAFF. The CDR3 nucleotides read TGTGCCAGCAGCTCCTACGTAAGGACAGAGATGGAGAACACTGAAGCTTTCTTT.

J is TRBJ1-1 and V is TRBV12-5; no clear D gene. From germline, CDR1 is LGHNT and CDR2 FRNRAP. CDR3 length equals 15 residues. Deletions cut 7 bases from V and 1 base from J, with 16 bases between. CDR3 region: CASVPSPRGNTEAFF. The CDR3 nucleotides are TGTGCTAGTGTCCCCTCCCCCCGGGGGAACACTGAAGCTTTCTTT.

The rearrangement joins TRBV15 to TRBJ1-5; D is perhaps TRBD1 (6 bases). The V gene lost 4 bases and the J gene lost 2 bases, with 9 bases spanning the gap. Germline V lookup: CDR1 LNHNV, CDR2 YYDKDF (reference sequence). This CDR3 comprises 14 residues. The CDR3: CATSTGHGNQPQHF. CDR3 nucleotide sequence: TGTGCCACCAGCACGGGACATGGCAATCAGCCCCAGCATTTT.

The chain recombines TRBV15 with TRBJ1-1, with 8 nucleotides matching TRBD1. The CDR3 has 15 amino acids. V shed 2 bases, J shed 4 bases, and the junction held 6 bases outside the gene matches. CDR1 is LNHNV, CDR2 YYDKDF, per germline (reference sequence). The CDR3 DNA follows: TGTGCCACCAGCAGACTAGGACAGGGTACCACTGAAGCTTTCTTT. Protein sequence: CATSRLGQGTTEAFF.

The chain joins TRBV30 to TRBJ1-1, with D possibly matching TRBD1 (6 bases). This CDR3 comprises 13 residues. CDR1 is GTSNPN, CDR2 SVGIG, per germline (reference sequence). The V gene lost 4 bases and the J gene lost 8 bases, with 17 bases spanning the gap. The CDR3 loop is CAWTRGNGFEAFF. CDR3 DNA sequence: TGTGCCTGGACTAGGGGGAATGGTTTCGAAGCTTTCTTT.

Many counts were recorded for this clone. The chain joins TRBV3-1 (or the pseudogene TRBV3-2) to TRBJ2-1; no reliable D call. The length of the CDR3 is 15 residues. Germline-derived CDR1 and CDR2 are LGHDT and YNNKEL (reference sequence). V lost 1 base to trimming and J lost 2 bases, with 9 bases between them. In nucleotides, the CDR3 is TGTGCCAGCAGCCAAGCCCCCGGAGCCTACAATGAGCAGTTCTTC. This translates into CASSQAPGAYNEQFF.

The J gene is TRBJ2-7, the V gene TRBV11-2, with D perhaps matching TRBD1 (5 bases). Trimming removed 3 bases at V and 4 bases at J, with 7 bases between. Germline CDR1 SGHAT, CDR2 FQNNGV. The CDR3 totals 12 residues. In DNA, the CDR3 is TGTGCCAGCAGCTTGACAGAGTACGAGCAGTACTTC. This codes for CASSLTEYEQYF.

This clone was seen a handful of times. V gene TRBV14 combines with J gene TRBJ1-1, with D possibly being TRBD1 (6 bases). The CDR3 has 13 amino acids. CDR1 is SGHDN and CDR2 is FVKESK in the germline V gene. Trimming removed 4 bases at V and 11 bases at J, with 17 bases between. CDR3 amino acids: CASSLAQGLRAFF. CDR3 coding DNA: TGTGCCAGCAGCCTTGCGCAGGGGCTAAGGGCTTTCTTT.